Listed below are T cell receptor beta chains from one sample, sequenced in a study of T cells in localized non-small cell lung cancer. TCRdb keeps only in-frame clones here, not all; method: immunoSEQ multiplex PCR. The sample includes 40,000 or so clones, roughly 86% seen only once; the top ten take around 6.4%. The source material was peripheral blood, sampled before any cancer treatment. These receptors came from a man between 40 and 70 years old with stage I lung adenocarcinoma. CDR3s include the opening cysteine and the closing phenylalanine or tryptophan. The order of the fields is CDR3 protein, CDR3 DNA, D gene, clone size, J gene, V gene, CDR3 length. A D gene is named only where the DNA matches it firmly. The size of a clone is reported for some rows only, either as once, few or many, or as a class for expanded clones.

CDR3 protein: CATSREGTTATGELFF; CDR3 DNA: TGTGCCACCAGCAGAGAGGGGACTACCGCTACCGGGGAGCTGTTTTTT; D gene: TRBD2; clone size: -; J gene: TRBJ2-2; V gene: TRBV15; CDR3 length: 16
CDR3 protein: CASSPPSVGVREQFF; CDR3 DNA: TGTGCCAGCTCACCACCAAGCGTCGGGGTCAGGGAGCAGTTCTTC; D gene: -; clone size: -; J gene: TRBJ2-1; V gene: TRBV18; CDR3 length: 15
CDR3 protein: CASSVDGSYGYTF; CDR3 DNA: TGTGCCAGCAGCGTAGACGGTTCCTATGGCTACACCTTC; D gene: -; clone size: -; J gene: TRBJ1-2; V gene: TRBV2; CDR3 length: 13
CDR3 protein: CASSLGLAGVNEQYF; CDR3 DNA: TGCGCCAGCAGCTTGGGACTAGCGGGAGTAAACGAGCAGTACTTC; D gene: TRBD2; clone size: -; J gene: TRBJ2-7; V gene: TRBV5-1; CDR3 length: 15
CDR3 protein: CAISGGGGEGSHEQYF; CDR3 DNA: TGTGCCATCAGTGGTGGGGGAGGGGAGGGCAGCCACGAGCAGTACTTC; D gene: TRBD2; clone size: -; J gene: TRBJ2-7; V gene: TRBV10-3; CDR3 length: 16
CDR3 protein: CASSSTDHEQFF; CDR3 DNA: TGTGCCAGCTCTTCAACAGACCATGAGCAGTTCTTC; D gene: -; clone size: -; J gene: TRBJ2-1; V gene: TRBV13; CDR3 length: 12
CDR3 protein: CASSFLREVNEQFF; CDR3 DNA: TGTGCCAGCAGTTTCCTACGGGAGGTCAATGAGCAGTTCTTC; D gene: TRBD2; clone size: -; J gene: TRBJ2-1; V gene: TRBV27; CDR3 length: 14
CDR3 protein: CASSQGRQGGFGNTIYF; CDR3 DNA: TGTGCCAGCAGCCAGGGGAGACAGGGGGGATTTGGAAACACCATATATTTT; D gene: TRBD1; clone size: -; J gene: TRBJ1-3; V gene: TRBV4-2; CDR3 length: 17
CDR3 protein: CASYTSGSEDEQYF; CDR3 DNA: TGTGCCAGCTATACTAGCGGGTCGGAGGACGAGCAGTACTTC; D gene: -; clone size: once; J gene: TRBJ2-7; V gene: TRBV21-1; CDR3 length: 14
CDR3 protein: CASSSRGKVGALNEQFF; CDR3 DNA: TGTGCCAGCAGCTCCCGGGGCAAGGTGGGTGCACTCAATGAGCAGTTCTTC; D gene: -; clone size: -; J gene: TRBJ2-1; V gene: TRBV11-2; CDR3 length: 17
CDR3 protein: CASSSGQGVEQFF; CDR3 DNA: TGTGCCAGCAGCTCGGGACAGGGGGTTGAGCAGTTCTTC; D gene: TRBD1; clone size: few; J gene: TRBJ2-1; V gene: TRBV11-2; CDR3 length: 13
CDR3 protein: CATSPSRGHTEAFF; CDR3 DNA: TGTGCCACCAGTCCCAGTCGGGGGCACACTGAAGCTTTCTTT; D gene: -; clone size: few; J gene: TRBJ1-1; V gene: TRBV15; CDR3 length: 14
CDR3 protein: CSVGWNSYSGTTEAFF; CDR3 DNA: TGCAGCGTTGGGTGGAACTCTTACTCAGGGACCACTGAAGCTTTCTTT; D gene: -; clone size: -; J gene: TRBJ1-1; V gene: TRBV29-1; CDR3 length: 16
CDR3 protein: CASSQNDRTTNEKLFF; CDR3 DNA: TGCGCCAGCAGCCAAAACGACAGAACAACTAATGAAAAACTGTTTTTT; D gene: -; clone size: -; J gene: TRBJ1-4; V gene: TRBV5-1; CDR3 length: 16
CDR3 protein: CASSARTEETQYF; CDR3 DNA: TGTGCCAGCAGCGCCCGGACAGAAGAGACCCAGTACTTC; D gene: -; clone size: -; J gene: TRBJ2-5; V gene: TRBV9; CDR3 length: 13
CDR3 protein: CASSSPGSGANVLTF; CDR3 DNA: TGTGCCAGCAGTTCCCCAGGGTCTGGGGCCAACGTCCTGACTTTC; D gene: -; clone size: -; J gene: TRBJ2-6; V gene: TRBV28; CDR3 length: 15
CDR3 protein: CASSKDRGINTEAFF; CDR3 DNA: TGTGCCAGCAGCAAGGACAGGGGGATAAACACTGAAGCTTTCTTT; D gene: TRBD1; clone size: -; J gene: TRBJ1-1; V gene: TRBV7-9; CDR3 length: 15
CDR3 protein: CASSSTGTSRDTQYF; CDR3 DNA: TGTGCCAGCAGCTCCACCGGGACTAGCAGAGATACGCAGTATTTT; D gene: TRBD2; clone size: -; J gene: TRBJ2-3; V gene: TRBV7-3; CDR3 length: 15
CDR3 protein: CASSLARGTGGYTF; CDR3 DNA: TGTGCCAGCAGCTTGGCCCGGGGGACGGGAGGCTACACCTTC; D gene: -; clone size: -; J gene: TRBJ1-2; V gene: TRBV5-6; CDR3 length: 14
CDR3 protein: CASSLALIGSEETQYF; CDR3 DNA: TGCGCCAGCAGCTTGGCCCTAATAGGGTCGGAGGAGACCCAGTACTTC; D gene: -; clone size: -; J gene: TRBJ2-5; V gene: TRBV5-1; CDR3 length: 16
CDR3 protein: CASSFDQGAGNIQYF; CDR3 DNA: TGTGCCAGCAGCTTCGATCAGGGGGCTGGGAACATTCAGTACTTC; D gene: TRBD1; clone size: -; J gene: TRBJ2-4; V gene: TRBV5-5; CDR3 length: 15
CDR3 protein: CASSGSRAQYF; CDR3 DNA: TGTGCCAGCAGCGGGAGTCGGGCCCAGTACTTC; D gene: -; clone size: -; J gene: TRBJ2-5; V gene: TRBV7-2; CDR3 length: 11
CDR3 protein: CASSTGSVMDIQYF; CDR3 DNA: TGCGCCAGCAGCACCGGGTCGGTAATGGACATTCAGTACTTC; D gene: -; clone size: -; J gene: TRBJ2-4; V gene: TRBV5-1; CDR3 length: 14
CDR3 protein: CASSLAPGGAGQPQHF; CDR3 DNA: TGCGCCAGCAGCTTGGCCCCGGGGGGGGCAGGTCAGCCCCAGCATTTT; D gene: -; clone size: -; J gene: TRBJ1-5; V gene: TRBV5-1; CDR3 length: 16
CDR3 protein: CASSLGSYEQYF; CDR3 DNA: TGTGCCAGCAGTTTAGGGTCCTACGAGCAGTACTTC; D gene: -; clone size: once; J gene: TRBJ2-7; V gene: TRBV28; CDR3 length: 12
CDR3 protein: CASSSGLAGLLYEQYF; CDR3 DNA: TGTGCCAGCAGCTCAGGACTAGCGGGCCTACTCTACGAGCAGTACTTC; D gene: TRBD2; clone size: -; J gene: TRBJ2-7; V gene: TRBV7-2; CDR3 length: 16
CDR3 protein: CASSPNRVGYGYTF; CDR3 DNA: TGTGCCAGCAGCCCTAACAGGGTAGGGTATGGCTACACCTTC; D gene: -; clone size: -; J gene: TRBJ1-2; V gene: TRBV7-3; CDR3 length: 14
CDR3 protein: CASSGTVENTEAFF; CDR3 DNA: TGCGCCAGCAGCGGGACAGTCGAAAACACTGAAGCTTTCTTT; D gene: TRBD1; clone size: -; J gene: TRBJ1-1; V gene: TRBV5-1; CDR3 length: 14
CDR3 protein: CASRGGSGTSGRAREQYF; CDR3 DNA: TGTGCCAGCCGAGGGGGGTCAGGGACTAGCGGGAGGGCACGGGAGCAGTACTTC; D gene: TRBD2; clone size: -; J gene: TRBJ2-7; V gene: TRBV10-3; CDR3 length: 18
CDR3 protein: CASSPRLAGGWETQYF; CDR3 DNA: TGTGCCAGCAGCCCGAGATTAGCGGGAGGGTGGGAGACCCAGTACTTC; D gene: TRBD2; clone size: -; J gene: TRBJ2-5; V gene: TRBV7-2; CDR3 length: 16
CDR3 protein: CASAMADTEAFF; CDR3 DNA: TGTGCCTCAGCCATGGCGGACACTGAAGCTTTCTTT; D gene: -; clone size: -; J gene: TRBJ1-1; V gene: TRBV19; CDR3 length: 12
CDR3 protein: CASSPNHGGDTQYF; CDR3 DNA: TGCGCCAGCAGCCCCAATCATGGGGGGGATACGCAGTATTTT; D gene: -; clone size: -; J gene: TRBJ2-3; V gene: TRBV4-3; CDR3 length: 14
CDR3 protein: CASSLGQYNYGYTF; CDR3 DNA: TGTGCCAGCAGCTTGGGACAGTATAACTATGGCTACACCTTC; D gene: -; clone size: -; J gene: TRBJ1-2; V gene: TRBV5-6; CDR3 length: 14
CDR3 protein: CASSQAGQGFEQYF; CDR3 DNA: TGTGCCAGCAGCCAAGCGGGACAGGGTTTCGAGCAGTACTTC; D gene: TRBD1; clone size: -; J gene: TRBJ2-7; V gene: TRBV4-2; CDR3 length: 14
CDR3 protein: CASSPVRLQTQYF; CDR3 DNA: TGTGCCAGCAGCCCGGTGAGGTTACAGACCCAGTACTTC; D gene: -; clone size: -; J gene: TRBJ2-5; V gene: TRBV7-2; CDR3 length: 13
CDR3 protein: CASSLSGAGNQPQHF; CDR3 DNA: TGTGCCAGCAGCTTGAGTGGGGCAGGGAATCAGCCCCAGCATTTT; D gene: -; clone size: -; J gene: TRBJ1-5; V gene: TRBV5-6; CDR3 length: 15
CDR3 protein: CASSTGPYNEQFF; CDR3 DNA: TGTGCCAGCAGTACAGGGCCCTACAATGAGCAGTTCTTC; D gene: -; clone size: -; J gene: TRBJ2-1; V gene: TRBV6-1; CDR3 length: 13
CDR3 protein: CSVSRGGALEQFF; CDR3 DNA: TGCAGCGTCTCGCGGGGGGGTGCTCTTGAGCAGTTCTTC; D gene: TRBD2; clone size: -; J gene: TRBJ2-1; V gene: TRBV29-1; CDR3 length: 13
CDR3 protein: CSASRTDTQYF; CDR3 DNA: TGCAGTGCTAGTCGTACAGATACGCAGTATTTT; D gene: -; clone size: -; J gene: TRBJ2-3; V gene: TRBV20-1; CDR3 length: 11
CDR3 protein: CASSPGGGKNTEAFF; CDR3 DNA: TGCGCCAGCAGCCCGGGAGGAGGGAAGAACACTGAAGCTTTCTTT; D gene: -; clone size: -; J gene: TRBJ1-1; V gene: TRBV4-3; CDR3 length: 15
CDR3 protein: CASSLVSGSDLNEQFF; CDR3 DNA: TGTGCCAGCAGCTTAGTTAGCGGGAGCGATTTAAATGAGCAGTTCTTC; D gene: TRBD2; clone size: -; J gene: TRBJ2-1; V gene: TRBV7-2; CDR3 length: 16
CDR3 protein: CASSQRYRGYLADTDTQYF; CDR3 DNA: TGTGCCAGCAGCCAACGCTACAGGGGTTATCTCGCCGACACAGATACGCAGTATTTT; D gene: TRBD1; clone size: -; J gene: TRBJ2-3; V gene: TRBV14; CDR3 length: 19
CDR3 protein: CASGRRGGEKLFF; CDR3 DNA: TGTGCCAGCGGCCGTAGGGGCGGAGAAAAACTGTTTTTT; D gene: -; clone size: -; J gene: TRBJ1-4; V gene: TRBV27; CDR3 length: 13
CDR3 protein: CSVEGGATPRYEQYF; CDR3 DNA: TGCAGCGTTGAAGGGGGGGCTACGCCACGCTACGAGCAGTACTTC; D gene: -; clone size: -; J gene: TRBJ2-7; V gene: TRBV29-1; CDR3 length: 15
CDR3 protein: CSALAGDAYEQYF; CDR3 DNA: TGCAGCGCCCTAGCGGGAGATGCCTACGAGCAGTACTTC; D gene: TRBD2; clone size: -; J gene: TRBJ2-7; V gene: TRBV29-1; CDR3 length: 13
CDR3 protein: CASSLGTSRTTDTQYF; CDR3 DNA: TGTGCCAGCAGCCTCGGGACTAGCAGAACCACAGATACGCAGTATTTT; D gene: TRBD2; clone size: -; J gene: TRBJ2-3; V gene: TRBV11-3; CDR3 length: 16
CDR3 protein: CAWGPGTGGSYEQYF; CDR3 DNA: TGTGCCTGGGGTCCCGGGACAGGGGGCTCCTACGAGCAGTACTTC; D gene: TRBD1; clone size: once; J gene: TRBJ2-7; V gene: TRBV30; CDR3 length: 15
CDR3 protein: CATSRDGNQPQHF; CDR3 DNA: TGTGCCACCAGCAGAGATGGGAATCAGCCCCAGCATTTT; D gene: -; clone size: few; J gene: TRBJ1-5; V gene: TRBV15; CDR3 length: 13
CDR3 protein: CASSYGGGSTDTQYF; CDR3 DNA: TGTGCCAGCAGTTACGGGGGAGGCAGCACAGATACGCAGTATTTT; D gene: -; clone size: -; J gene: TRBJ2-3; V gene: TRBV6-5; CDR3 length: 15
CDR3 protein: CASSLTQGAGEQYF; CDR3 DNA: TGTGCCAGCAGCTTAACCCAGGGGGCGGGCGAGCAGTACTTC; D gene: TRBD1; clone size: few; J gene: TRBJ2-7; V gene: TRBV7-6; CDR3 length: 14
CDR3 protein: CSVETSGSYEQYF; CDR3 DNA: TGCAGCGTGGAGACTAGCGGCTCCTACGAGCAGTACTTC; D gene: TRBD2; clone size: -; J gene: TRBJ2-7; V gene: TRBV29-1; CDR3 length: 13
CDR3 protein: CASSLGTSGSRADTQYF; CDR3 DNA: TGTGCCAGCAGCTTAGGGACTAGCGGGAGTCGGGCAGATACGCAGTATTTT; D gene: TRBD2; clone size: -; J gene: TRBJ2-3; V gene: TRBV7-6; CDR3 length: 17